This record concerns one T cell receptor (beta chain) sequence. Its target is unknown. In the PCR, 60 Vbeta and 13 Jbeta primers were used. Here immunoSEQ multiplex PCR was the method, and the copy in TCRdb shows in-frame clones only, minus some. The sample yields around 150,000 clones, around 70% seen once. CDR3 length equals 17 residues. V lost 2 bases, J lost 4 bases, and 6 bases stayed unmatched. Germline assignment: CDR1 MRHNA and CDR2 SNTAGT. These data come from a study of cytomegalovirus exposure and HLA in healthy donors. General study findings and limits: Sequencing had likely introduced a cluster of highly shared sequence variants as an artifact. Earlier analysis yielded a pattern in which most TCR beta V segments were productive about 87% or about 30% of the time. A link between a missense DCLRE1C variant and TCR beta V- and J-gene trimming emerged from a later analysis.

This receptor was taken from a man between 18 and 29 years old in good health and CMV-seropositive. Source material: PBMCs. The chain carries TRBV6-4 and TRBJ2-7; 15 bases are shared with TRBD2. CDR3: CASSDPRTSGRVYEQYV. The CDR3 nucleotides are TGTGCCAGCAGTGACCCACGGACTAGCGGGAGGGTATACGAGCAGTACGTC.